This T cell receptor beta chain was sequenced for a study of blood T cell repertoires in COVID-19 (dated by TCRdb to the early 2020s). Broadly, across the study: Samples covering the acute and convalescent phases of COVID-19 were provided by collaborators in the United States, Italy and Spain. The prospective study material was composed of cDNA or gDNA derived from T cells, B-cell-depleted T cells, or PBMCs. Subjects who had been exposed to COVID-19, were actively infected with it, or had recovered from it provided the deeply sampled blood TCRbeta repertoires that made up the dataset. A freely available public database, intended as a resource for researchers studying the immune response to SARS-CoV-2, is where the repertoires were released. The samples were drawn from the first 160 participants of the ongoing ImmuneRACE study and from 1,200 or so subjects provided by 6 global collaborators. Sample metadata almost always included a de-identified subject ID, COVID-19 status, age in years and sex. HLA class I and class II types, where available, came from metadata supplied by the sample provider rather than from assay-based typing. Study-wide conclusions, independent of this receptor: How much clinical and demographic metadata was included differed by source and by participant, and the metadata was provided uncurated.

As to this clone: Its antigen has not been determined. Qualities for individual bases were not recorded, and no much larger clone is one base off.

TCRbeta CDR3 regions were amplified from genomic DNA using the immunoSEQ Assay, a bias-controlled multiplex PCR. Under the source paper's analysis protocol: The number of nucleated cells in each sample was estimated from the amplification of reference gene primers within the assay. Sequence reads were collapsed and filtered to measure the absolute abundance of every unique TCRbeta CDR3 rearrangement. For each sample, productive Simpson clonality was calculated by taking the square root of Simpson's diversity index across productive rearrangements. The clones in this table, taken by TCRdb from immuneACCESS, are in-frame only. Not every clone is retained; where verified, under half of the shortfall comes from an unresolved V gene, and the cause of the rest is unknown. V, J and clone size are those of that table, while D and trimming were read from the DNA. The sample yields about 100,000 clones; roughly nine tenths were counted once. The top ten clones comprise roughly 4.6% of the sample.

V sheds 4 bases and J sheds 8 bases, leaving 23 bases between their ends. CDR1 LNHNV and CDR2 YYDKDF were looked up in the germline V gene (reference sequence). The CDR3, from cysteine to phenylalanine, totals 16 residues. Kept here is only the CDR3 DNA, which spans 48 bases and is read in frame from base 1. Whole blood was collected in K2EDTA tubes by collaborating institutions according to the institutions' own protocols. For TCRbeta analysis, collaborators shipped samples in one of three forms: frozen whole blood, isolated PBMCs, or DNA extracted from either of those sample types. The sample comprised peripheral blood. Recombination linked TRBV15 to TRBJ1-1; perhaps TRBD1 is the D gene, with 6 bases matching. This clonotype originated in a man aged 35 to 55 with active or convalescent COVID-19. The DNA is TGTGCCACCAGCACACCTCCGGGACATGGAATTGGGGAAGCTTTCTTT. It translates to CATSTPPGHGIGEAFF.